These 28 T cell receptor beta chains share one sample of origin, sequenced in a study of cytomegalovirus exposure and HLA in healthy donors. The PCR made use of 60 Vbeta and 13 Jbeta primers. This table comes from immunoSEQ multiplex PCR, and its TCRdb copy is limited to in-frame clones, with some not included. The sample comprises fewer than 250,000 clones, roughly four fifths of which are singletons, and about 0.2% rests with the top ten. What was sequenced was PBMCs. These receptors were collected from a girl aged 2-10 years in good health and CMV-seronegative.

The J gene is TRBJ2-1, the V gene TRBV4-1; 7 bases are a match to TRBD1. The germline CDR1 and CDR2 sequences are MGHRA and YSYEKL. CDR3 length equals 14 residues. After removal of 2 bases from V and 6 bases from J, the junction contained 4 bases not matched to a gene. CDR3 loop: CASSQPGQSNEQFF. Written as DNA, the CDR3 is TGCGCCAGCAGCCAACCGGGACAGAGCAATGAGCAGTTCTTC.

V gene TRBV7-9 combines with J gene TRBJ1-1, with TRBD1 matching over 9 bases. The V gene's germline CDR1 is SEHNR and CDR2 FQNEAQ (reference sequence). Trimming at V came to 0 bases and at J to 4 bases, leaving 6 bases not matched to a gene. The CDR3 covers 16 residues. The CDR3: CASSLAYRGQSTEAFF. DNA of the CDR3: TGTGCCAGCAGCTTAGCCTACAGGGGGCAGTCCACTGAAGCTTTCTTT.

The chain carries TRBV29-1 and TRBJ2-5; 11 bases are shared with TRBD2. This CDR3 is 13 amino acids long. Trimming removed 4 bases from V and 4 bases from J; junction bases left unmatched: 2. From germline, CDR1 is SQVTM and CDR2 ANQGSEA. The CDR3 is CSVVLAGGETQYF. In DNA form, the CDR3 reads TGCAGCGTTGTTCTAGCGGGAGGAGAGACCCAGTACTTC.

This rearrangement joins TRBV4-1 to TRBJ1-6; no definite D call. V lost 1 base, J lost 6 bases, and 10 bases lay in between. The germline gives CDR1 MGHRA, CDR2 YSYEKL. The CDR3 runs 15 residues. CDR3 protein: CASSQAVGLNSPLHF. The CDR3 DNA reads as TGCGCCAGCAGCCAAGCCGTAGGACTTAATTCACCCCTCCACTTT.

There are a few counts of this clone. Here the CDR3 reads CASGPGGRIRWDIQYF. In nucleotides, the CDR3 is TGTGCCAGCGGACCAGGGGGAAGGATTAGGTGGGACATTCAGTACTTC. The genes are TRBV27 and TRBJ2-4; 7 bases are a match to TRBD1. The CDR3 is made up of 16 amino acids. The V gene end was trimmed by 8 bases and the J gene end by 8 bases; junction bases not matched to a gene: 18. Germline CDR1 and CDR2: MNHEY and SMNVEV (reference sequence).

This clone occurred a few times. The chain has TRBV5-4 and TRBJ1-3; tentative D call: TRBD1 (5 bases). The CDR3 extends over 15 amino acids. Germline V gene data show CDR1 as SGHNT and CDR2 as YYREEE (reference sequence). Trimming took off 4 bases at V and 0 bases at J, with 11 bases between the two ends. DNA of the CDR3: TGTGCCAGCAGCAAGACAGCGAACTCTGGAAACACCATATATTTT. This gives the protein CASSKTANSGNTIYF. The full variable domain, rest sourced from reference TRBV5-4 and TRBJ1-3, is ETGVTQSPTHLIKTRGQQVTLRCSSQSGHNTVSWYQQALGQGPQFIFQYYREEENGRGNFPPRFSGLQFPNYSSELNVNALELDDSALYLCASSKTANSGNTIYFGEGSWLTVV.

This clone was observed a few times. The same CDR3 also results from other DNA sequences found in this sample. The chain has TRBV27 and TRBJ2-3; D uncertain. The CDR3 covers 11 residues. Trimming cost V 5 bases and J 2 bases, with 2 bases left between them. Per the germline V gene, CDR1 is MNHEY and CDR2 is SMNVEV (reference sequence). The CDR3 coding sequence is TGTGCCAGCAGTCACACAGATACGCAGTATTTT. It is translated as CASSHTDTQYF.

This chain joins TRBV7-2 and TRBJ2-1; the match to TRBD2 covers 12 bases. CDR1 SGHTA and CDR2 FQGNSA come from the germline V gene. V gave up 2 bases and J gave up 6 bases; unmatched junction bases: 2. The CDR3 runs 15 residues. CDR3 in amino acids: CASSLPGLAGNEQFF. In DNA, the CDR3 is TGTGCCAGCAGCTTACCGGGACTAGCGGGCAATGAGCAGTTCTTC.

V gene TRBV27 combines with J gene TRBJ2-7; no clear D. CDR3 size: 13 residues. CDR1 and CDR2 (germline): MNHEY, SMNVEV (reference sequence). The germline V and J ends were trimmed by 2 bases and 3 bases, with 8 bases remaining between them. CDR3 amino acids: CASSLAANYEQYF. CDR3 in DNA: TGTGCCAGCAGTTTAGCCGCTAACTACGAGCAGTACTTC.

This clone was counted only a few times. V is TRBV19 and J is TRBJ1-6, with a tentative D call TRBD1 (5 bases). V lost 5 bases and J 0 bases, leaving 8 bases between the germline ends. CDR1 is LNHDA, CDR2 SQIVND, per germline (reference sequence). This CDR3 is 15 amino acids long. CDR3 in DNA: TGTGCCAGTAGTGCCGACAGCTCCTATAATTCACCCCTCCACTTT. The encoded protein is CASSADSSYNSPLHF.

V and J are TRBV19 and TRBJ1-5, with TRBD1 identical over 8 bases. The CDR3 contains 15 residues. Trimming at V came to 5 bases and at J to 2 bases, leaving 5 bases not matched to a gene. Per germline, CDR1 LNHDA and CDR2 SQIVND (reference sequence). CDR3 protein: CASSFTGGGNQPQHF. DNA of the CDR3: TGTGCCAGTAGTTTTACAGGGGGGGGCAATCAGCCCCAGCATTTT. Variable domain in full (rest from reference TRBV19 and TRBJ1-5): DGGITQSPKYLFRKEGQNVTLSCEQNLNHDAMYWYRQDPGQGLRLIYYSQIVNDFQKGDIAEGYSVSREKKESFPLTVTSAQKNPTAFYLCASSFTGGGNQPQHFGDGTRLSIL.

This chain joins TRBV6-5 and TRBJ1-1, with D unresolved. This CDR3 contains 13 residues. The germline CDR1 and CDR2 sequences are MNHEY and SVGAGI. The V gene lost 5 bases and the J gene lost 1 base, with 8 bases spanning the gap. In DNA form, the CDR3 reads TGTGCCAGCAGTGAAGTTAGGAACACTGAAGCTTTCTTT. Translation gives CASSEVRNTEAFF.

The chain carries TRBV5-6 and TRBJ1-1, with D perhaps TRBD1 (6 bases). This CDR3 is built from 15 residues. Germline CDR1 reads SGHDT; CDR2 reads YYEEEE. Trimming left V 2 bases short and J 4 bases short, with 15 bases between. CDR3 region: CASSFGGARGTEAFF. The CDR3 DNA sequence: TGTGCCAGCAGCTTTGGGGGGGCGCGGGGCACTGAAGCTTTCTTT. The entire variable domain, with the rest obtained from reference TRBV5-6 and TRBJ1-1, is as follows: DAGVTQSPTHLIKTRGQQVTLRCSPKSGHDTVSWYQQALGQGPQFIFQYYEEEERQRGNFPDRFSGHQFPNYSSELNVNALLLGDSALYLCASSFGGARGTEAFFGQGTRLTVV.

This chain links TRBV27 with TRBJ1-1, with no clear D. The length of the CDR3 is 14 residues. V was clipped by 6 bases and J by 4 bases, with 15 bases between them. Germline lookup yields CDR1 MNHEY and CDR2 SMNVEV (reference sequence). CDR3 loop: CASRDYSSSTEAFF. DNA for the CDR3: TGTGCCAGCAGAGACTACTCCTCGAGCACTGAAGCTTTCTTT.

The chain uses TRBV4-1 and TRBJ2-7, with D possibly TRBD1 on 5 matching bases. This CDR3 has 18 residues. The V gene lost 0 bases and the J gene lost 3 bases, with 21 bases spanning the gap. Per the germline V gene, CDR1 is MGHRA and CDR2 is YSYEKL. The CDR3 is CASSQEWTYLGGFYEQYF. The CDR3 DNA follows: TGCGCCAGCAGCCAAGAATGGACATACCTAGGTGGGTTCTACGAGCAGTACTTC.

The chain is built from TRBV15 and TRBJ1-1, with TRBD1 identical over 8 bases. CDR1 is LNHNV, CDR2 YYDKDF, per germline (reference sequence). The CDR3 consists of 15 residues. The junction had 7 bases not matched to a gene; V was cut back by 2 bases and J by 5 bases. Written as DNA, the CDR3 is TGTGCCACCAGCAGAAGCGGACAGGGAAGGACTGAAGCTTTCTTT. Amino acid sequence: CATSRSGQGRTEAFF.

This clone was recorded once. The chain carries TRBV7-9 and TRBJ2-1; D is perhaps TRBD2 (6 bases). CDR3 length: 13 residues. CDR1 is SEHNR, CDR2 FQNEAQ, per germline (reference sequence). Trimming took 1 base from V and 10 from J, leaving 11 bases between them. The CDR3 DNA sequence: TGTGCCAGCAGCTTAGGCGGGGTCAGCGAGCAGTTCTTC. This translates into CASSLGGVSEQFF.

The V and J genes are TRBV5-1 and TRBJ1-1; 8 nucleotides agree with TRBD1. Germline CDR1 SGHRS, CDR2 YFSETQ. Trimming cost V 6 bases and J 5 bases; bases outside gene matches: 18. The CDR3 extends over 17 amino acids. DNA for the CDR3: TGCGCCAGCACCCCTCACCACGGGACAGGACTACTGACTGAAGCTTTCTTT. As protein: CASTPHHGTGLLTEAFF.

This clone was seen only a few times. The chain joins TRBV2 to TRBJ1-4; tentatively, D is TRBD1 (5 bases). Trimming removed 3 bases from V and 7 bases from J, with 12 bases in between. Germline V gene data show CDR1 as SNHLY and CDR2 as FYNNEI. This CDR3 spans 14 amino acids. CDR3 sequence: CASSDSGGGEKLFF. The CDR3 region has the DNA TGTGCCAGCAGTGATTCGGGGGGTGGTGAAAAACTGTTTTTT.

This rearrangement joins TRBV5-1 to TRBJ1-1; D is unresolved. With 4 bases removed from V and 3 bases from J, the gap between germline ends came to 10 bases. The CDR3 extends over 13 amino acids. Germline loops: CDR1 SGHRS, CDR2 YFSETQ. The CDR3 coding sequence is TGCGCCAGCAGCACCGAGAGCTACACTGAAGCTTTCTTT. Translated: CASSTESYTEAFF.

The chain links TRBV2 to TRBJ2-7, with 7 bases lining up with TRBD1. Trimming removed 7 bases from V and 3 bases from J; junction bases left unmatched: 9. In germline, CDR1 is SNHLY, CDR2 FYNNEI. The CDR3 covers 14 residues. CDR3 sequence: CASKISSGGYEQYF. Written as DNA, the CDR3 is TGTGCCAGCAAAATATCCTCAGGGGGCTACGAGCAGTACTTC.

The V and J genes are TRBV19 and TRBJ1-2; D is unresolved. Germline-derived CDR1 and CDR2 are LNHDA and SQIVND (reference sequence). This CDR3 is built from 15 residues. Between the trimmed V and J ends, which lost 3 bases and 1 base, there was a span of 12 bases. In nucleotides, the CDR3 is TGTGCCAGTAGTATTTGGTGGGAGGATAACTATGGCTACACCTTC. Translation: CASSIWWEDNYGYTF.

V is TRBV10-1 and J is TRBJ2-3, with 7 bases aligning to TRBD1. Per germline, CDR1 WNHNN and CDR2 SYGVQD (reference sequence). Germline trimming cut 10 bases from V and 6 bases from J; bases unmatched to any gene: 31. The CDR3 contains 20 residues. Here the CDR3 reads CATKTGRSEKSTVFPDTQYF. Here the CDR3 DNA reads TGCGCCACCAAGACAGGGCGGAGCGAAAAATCTACCGTGTTCCCTGATACGCAGTATTTT.

The chain is built from TRBV5-1 and TRBJ1-4, with TRBD1 matching 9 bases. CDR3 length equals 13 residues. Germline loops: CDR1 SGHRS, CDR2 YFSETQ. V lost 6 bases, J lost 8 bases, and 5 bases stayed unmatched. DNA of the CDR3: TGCGCCAGCAATCCTGGGACAGGGGAAAAACTGTTTTTT. It codes for CASNPGTGEKLFF.

This clone has a handful of counts. The V and J genes are TRBV29-1 and TRBJ2-1; tentative D call: TRBD2 (6 bases). Germline V gene lookup returns CDR1 SQVTM and CDR2 ANQGSEA. This CDR3 region has 20 residues. Trimming left V 1 base short and J 0 bases short, with 25 bases between. The CDR3 here is CSVEGIAGLTSPSSYNEQFF. The CDR3 DNA reads as TGCAGCGTTGAAGGGATTGCGGGGCTTACTAGTCCGAGCTCCTACAATGAGCAGTTCTTC.

The chain uses TRBV27 and TRBJ2-7; the D gene is possibly TRBD1 (5 bases). Trimming shortened V by 6 bases and J by 4 bases, and 19 bases separated the two germline ends. Germline CDR1 is MNHEY and CDR2 is SMNVEV (reference sequence). The CDR3 runs 15 residues. The CDR3 DNA reads TGTGCCAGCAGCCCGTCTGGGGCACCCCCTTACGAGCAGTACTTC. Translation: CASSPSGAPPYEQYF.

V is TRBV7-9 and J is TRBJ2-1; D possibly corresponds to TRBD2 (5 bases). Trimming took off 5 bases at V and 9 bases at J, with 14 bases between the two ends. This CDR3 comprises 13 residues. In germline, CDR1 is SEHNR, CDR2 FQNEAQ (reference sequence). The CDR3 DNA is TGTGCCAGCAGCCAGATTCGGGGTCCTGAGCAGTTCTTC. This gives the protein CASSQIRGPEQFF.

The CDR3 here is CASSLGLAGFQETQYF. CDR3 bases: TGTGCCAGCAGCTTAGGACTAGCGGGGTTCCAAGAGACCCAGTACTTC. The chain recombines TRBV7-7 with TRBJ2-5; TRBD2 aligns across 11 bases. J gave up 1 base and V 1 base, and 2 bases lay outside the gene matches. The germline V gene has CDR1 SSHAT and CDR2 FNYEAQ (reference sequence). This CDR3 comprises 16 residues.